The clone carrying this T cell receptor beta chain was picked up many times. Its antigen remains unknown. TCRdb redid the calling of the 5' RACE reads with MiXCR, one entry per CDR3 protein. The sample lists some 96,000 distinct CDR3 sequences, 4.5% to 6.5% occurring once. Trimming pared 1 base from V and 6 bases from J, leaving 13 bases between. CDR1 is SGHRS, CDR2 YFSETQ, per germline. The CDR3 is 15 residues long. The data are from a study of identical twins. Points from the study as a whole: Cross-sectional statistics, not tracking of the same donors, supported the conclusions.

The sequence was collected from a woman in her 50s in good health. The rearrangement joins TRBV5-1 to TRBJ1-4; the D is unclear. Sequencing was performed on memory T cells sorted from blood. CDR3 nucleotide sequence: TGCGCCAGCAGCTTGCAAGGGAGAGTATATGAAAAACTGTTTTTT. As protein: CASSLQGRVYEKLFF.